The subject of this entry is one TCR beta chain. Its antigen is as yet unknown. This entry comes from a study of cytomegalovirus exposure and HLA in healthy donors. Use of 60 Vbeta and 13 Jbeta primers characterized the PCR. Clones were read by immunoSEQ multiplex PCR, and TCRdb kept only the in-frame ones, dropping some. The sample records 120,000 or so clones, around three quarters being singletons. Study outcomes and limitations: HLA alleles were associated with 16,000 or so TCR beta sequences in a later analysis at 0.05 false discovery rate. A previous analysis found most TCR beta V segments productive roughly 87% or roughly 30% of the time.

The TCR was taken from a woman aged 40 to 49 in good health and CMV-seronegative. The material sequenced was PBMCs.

Written as DNA, the CDR3 is TGCAGCGTATCGGACAGCGATTTTGATACGCAGTATTTT. This codes for CSVSDSDFDTQYF. J is TRBJ2-3 and V is TRBV29-1; perhaps TRBD1 as D (6 bases). In germline, CDR1 is SQVTM, CDR2 ANQGSEA. This CDR3 is built from 13 residues. V gave up 6 bases and J gave up 6 bases, with 16 bases separating them.